The 2 T cell receptor beta chains in this list originate from one sample, sequenced in a study of CD8 T cells in ankylosing spondylitis. Each CDR3 protein gets one entry after TCRdb re-called the 5' RACE reads with MiXCR. In the table there are more than 150,000 distinct CDR3 sequences, 15% to 20% of which are singletons. The sequenced material came from blood, either unsorted or a sorted T cell fraction (not recorded which). The receptors were sampled from a male donor aged 10-35 years with ankylosing spondylitis or in good health (not recorded which).

This clonotype occurred many times. The rearrangement joins TRBV5-6 to TRBJ2-7; 7 bases line up with TRBD1. The J segment lost 8 bases and the V segment lost 4 bases, leaving 12 bases of the junction unmatched. In germline, CDR1 is SGHDT, CDR2 YYEEEE. The CDR3 extends over 14 amino acids. CDR3 protein: CASSVPGQRQQQYF. In DNA, the CDR3 is TGTGCCAGCAGCGTTCCGGGACAGCGTCAGCAGCAGTACTTC.

This clonotype was seen a handful of times. This sequence joins TRBV5-1 and TRBJ2-1; D uncertain. Germline V gives CDR1 SGHRS, CDR2 YFSETQ. Deletions cut 2 bases from V and 1 base from J, with 19 bases between. The CDR3 extends over 18 amino acids. The CDR3 DNA reads TGCGCCAGCAGCTTTCTTAGGGCGACCCCGGAGTCCTACAATGAGCAGTTCTTC. Amino acids: CASSFLRATPESYNEQFF.